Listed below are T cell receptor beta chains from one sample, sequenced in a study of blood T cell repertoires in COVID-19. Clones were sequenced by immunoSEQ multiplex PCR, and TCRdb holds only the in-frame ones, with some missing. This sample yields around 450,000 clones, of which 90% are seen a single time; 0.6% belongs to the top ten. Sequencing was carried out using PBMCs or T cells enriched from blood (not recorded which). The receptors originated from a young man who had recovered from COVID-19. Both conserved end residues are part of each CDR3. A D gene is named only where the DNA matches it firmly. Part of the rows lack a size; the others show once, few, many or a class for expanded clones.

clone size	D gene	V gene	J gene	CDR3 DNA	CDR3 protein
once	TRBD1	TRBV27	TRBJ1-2	TGTGCCAGCAGGGGCTCCTCCGGGACAGCTCTAAACTATGGCTACACCTTC	CASRGSSGTALNYGYTF
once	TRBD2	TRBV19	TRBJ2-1	TGTGCCAGTAGCAAACTAGCGGGAAACGGTGAGCAGTTCTTC	CASSKLAGNGEQFF
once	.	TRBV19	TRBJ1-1	TGTGCCAGTCTCCAGGGGCACACTGAAGCTTTCTTT	CASLQGHTEAFF
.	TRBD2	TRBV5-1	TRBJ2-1	TGCGCCAGCAGCCGACCGGGACTAGCGGAATCCTACAATGAGCAGTTCTTC	CASSRPGLAESYNEQFF
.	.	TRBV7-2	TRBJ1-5	TGTGCCAGCAGCTTAGGAGGCAGCTATCAGCCCCAGCATTTT	CASSLGGSYQPQHF
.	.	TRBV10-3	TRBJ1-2	TGTGCCATCAGTGAGGGGGCGGGATACTATGGCTACACCTTC	CAISEGAGYYGYTF
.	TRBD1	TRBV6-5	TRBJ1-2	TGTGCCAGCAGGGAGACAGGGGTGGGTGGCTACACCTTC	CASRETGVGGYTF
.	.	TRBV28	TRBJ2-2	TGTGCCAGCAGTCGCGACTGGGTCCGGGAGCTGTTTTTT	CASSRDWVRELFF
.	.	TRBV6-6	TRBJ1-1	TGTGCCAGCAGGAACCCACGGACAGTTTTCTTT	CASRNPRTVFF
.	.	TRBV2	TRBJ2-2	TGTGCCAGCAGCCAGGACTGGGCCACCGGGGAGCTGTTTTTT	CASSQDWATGELFF
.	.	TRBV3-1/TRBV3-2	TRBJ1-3	TGTGCCAGCAGCCCGAGACCGTTGGCGCGGGTTGGAAACACCATATATTTT	CASSPRPLARVGNTIYF
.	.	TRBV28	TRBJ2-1	TGTGCCAGCAGTTTATTGAGCGGAGTAAACTACAATGAGCAGTTCTTC	CASSLLSGVNYNEQFF
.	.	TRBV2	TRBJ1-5	TGTGCCAGCAGTGAACAAGGGGGAATTCAGCCCCAGCATTTT	CASSEQGGIQPQHF
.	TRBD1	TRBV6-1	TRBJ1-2	TGTGCCAGCAGTGAGGCCCCAGGACAGGGGTCTAACTATGGCTACACCTTC	CASSEAPGQGSNYGYTF
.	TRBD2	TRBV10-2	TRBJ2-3	TGCGCCAGCACCGGAGGGGGCGCTAGCGGGGGGCCCAGGGTAGATACGCAGTATTTT	CASTGGGASGGPRVDTQYF
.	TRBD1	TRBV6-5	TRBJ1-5	TGTGCCAGCGCTGGGACAGCTGTGGGCCAGCATTTT	CASAGTAVGQHF
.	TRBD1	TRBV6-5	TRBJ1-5	TGTGCCAGCCACGACAGGGTTAGCAATCAGCCCCAGCATTTT	CASHDRVSNQPQHF
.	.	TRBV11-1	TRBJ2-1	TGTGCCAGCAGCTTATTATCCGGGAAAGGTTACAATGAGCAGTTCTTC	CASSLLSGKGYNEQFF
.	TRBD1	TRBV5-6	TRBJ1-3	TGTGCCAGCAGCTTCCGGGACAGCTTAGTCCCTGGAAACACCATATATTTT	CASSFRDSLVPGNTIYF
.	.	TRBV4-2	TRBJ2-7	TGTGCCAGCAGCCAAACCCCGGGGGGCGGAGGGGAGAGAGGTAGCTCCTACGAGCAGTACTTC	CASSQTPGGGGERGSSYEQYF
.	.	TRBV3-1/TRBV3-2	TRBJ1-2	TGTGCCAGCAGCCGCAAGGGGTACTATGGCTACACCTTC	CASSRKGYYGYTF